The 28 T cell receptor beta chains given below trace back to one sample, sequenced in a study of blood T cell repertoires in COVID-19. Here immunoSEQ multiplex PCR was the method, and the copy in TCRdb shows in-frame clones only, minus some. The top ten hold around 5.7% of the sample, which has around 190,000 clones, about 84% seen once. The sequenced material came from PBMCs or T cells enriched from blood (not recorded which). These receptors all stem from a man between 35 and 55 years old with acute COVID-19.

The rearrangement links TRBV11-2 to TRBJ2-1, with 7 nucleotides matching TRBD2. Germline CDR1 SGHAT, CDR2 FQNNGV. The J segment lost 2 bases and the V segment lost 0 bases, leaving 7 bases of the junction unmatched. The CDR3 consists of 17 residues. The CDR3 region has the DNA TGTGCCAGCAGCTTAGACGGAACTAGCGATACCTACAATGAGCAGTTCTTC. As protein: CASSLDGTSDTYNEQFF.

V and J are TRBV5-1 and TRBJ1-2, with D perhaps matching TRBD1 (5 bases). Trimming removed 1 base from V and 14 bases from J, with 21 bases in between. CDR1 and CDR2 (germline): SGHRS, YFSETQ. This CDR3 spans 14 amino acids. The CDR3 DNA sequence: TGCGCCAGCAGCTTGTATCCCGATGACAGATCTGATACCTTC. Translated, it gives CASSLYPDDRSDTF.

The J gene is TRBJ2-1, the V gene TRBV7-9; 7 nucleotides line up with TRBD2. Per the germline V gene, CDR1 is SEHNR and CDR2 is FQNEAQ (reference sequence). V was pared by 4 bases and J by 6 bases, with 12 bases of the junction left unmatched. The CDR3 loop spans 16 amino acids. The CDR3 DNA reads TGTGCCAGCAGCTCAGTTGAGAGCGGGACGATCAATGAGCAGTTCTTC. Protein sequence: CASSSVESGTINEQFF.

Details on this clone: The sample has other DNA sequences that encode this CDR3 too. The rearrangement links TRBV6-5 to TRBJ2-7; tentatively, D is TRBD1 (6 bases). V was shortened by 3 bases and J by 4 bases, with 10 bases between the two germline ends. The CDR3 has 13 residues. The germline gives CDR1 MNHEY, CDR2 SVGAGI. The CDR3 DNA is TGTGCCAGCAGTTATGGCAGGGGATACGAGCAGTACTTC. This codes for CASSYGRGYEQYF.

The chain links TRBV5-6 to TRBJ2-1, with 8 bases matching TRBD2. This CDR3 region has 14 residues. V was clipped by 2 bases and J by 5 bases; unmatched bases: 3. In germline, CDR1 is SGHDT, CDR2 YYEEEE. The CDR3 region is CASSFSGANNEQFF. The DNA of the CDR3 is TGTGCCAGCAGCTTTAGCGGGGCTAACAATGAGCAGTTCTTC.

The V call is TRBV27, the J call TRBJ1-6; 8 bases are shared with TRBD1. CDR1 is MNHEY, CDR2 SMNVEV, per germline (reference sequence). This CDR3 has 14 amino acids. With 8 bases clipped from V and 11 bases from J, the junction kept 11 bases outside the gene matches. CDR3 coding DNA: TGTGCCAGCGGATTAGACAGGGGACGTACACCCCTCCACTTT. It translates to CASGLDRGRTPLHF.

At least ten counts were recorded for this clone. The chain uses TRBV18 and TRBJ1-2; no clear D gene. CDR3 size: 17 residues. Trimming took off 4 bases at V and 4 bases at J, with 22 bases between the two ends. Germline lookup yields CDR1 KGHSH and CDR2 LQKENI. The CDR3 here is CASSQNWRRKTPYGYTF. The CDR3 nucleotides read TGTGCCAGCTCACAAAATTGGAGACGGAAAACCCCCTATGGCTACACCTTC.

Details on this clone: Relative to the germline gene, one junction end is altered; a read error may explain this. The chain is built from TRBV12-3 or TRBV12-4 and TRBJ2-7; the match to TRBD1 covers 7 bases. The CDR3 is 12 residues long. In nucleotides, the CDR3 is TGTGCCAGCGGACGGACAGGCCAACGACGTCACTTC. Encoded protein: CASGRTGQRRHF.

The J gene is TRBJ1-5, the V gene TRBV2; tentatively, D is TRBD1 (5 bases). Trimming stripped 2 bases from V and 5 bases from J, with 13 bases between. There are 15 residues in the CDR3. Germline V gene data show CDR1 as SNHLY and CDR2 as FYNNEI. CDR3 sequence reads: CASSEQGQSHQPQHF. The CDR3 region has the DNA TGTGCCAGCAGTGAACAGGGTCAGAGCCATCAGCCCCAGCATTTT.

This chain connects TRBV29-1 to TRBJ2-7, with 7 bases aligning to TRBD2. V shed 5 bases, J shed 5 bases, and the junction held 12 bases outside the gene matches. Germline CDR1 and CDR2: SQVTM and ANQGSEA. The CDR3 is 14 amino acids. Here the CDR3 reads CSVTPLAGVDEQYF. The CDR3 DNA reads TGCAGCGTTACCCCTTTGGCGGGAGTAGACGAGCAGTACTTC.

The chain is built from TRBV5-1 and TRBJ2-5, with 9 bases matching TRBD1. The J segment lost 4 bases and the V segment lost 3 bases, leaving 13 bases of the junction unmatched. CDR1 SGHRS and CDR2 YFSETQ come from the germline V gene. This CDR3 contains 17 residues. CDR3 amino acids: CASSSKFNRGRSETQYF. The CDR3 bases are TGCGCCAGCAGCTCGAAGTTTAACAGGGGGCGGTCAGAGACCCAGTACTTC.

V usage is TRBV7-8 and J usage is TRBJ1-1; possibly TRBD1 for D (6 bases). Germline lookup yields CDR1 SGHVS and CDR2 FQNEAQ. This CDR3 has 15 amino acids. V was shortened by 5 bases and J by 5 bases, with 18 bases between the two germline ends. The CDR3 DNA reads TGTGCCAGCAGCCCTTATGAGGGGGTAGGAACTGAAGCTTTCTTT. It yields the protein CASSPYEGVGTEAFF. Full variable domain (remainder filled in from reference TRBV7-8 and TRBJ1-1): GAGVSQSPRYKVAKRGQDVALRCDPISGHVSLFWYQQALGQGPEFLTYFQNEAQLDKSGLPSDRFFAERPEGSVSTLKIQRTQQEDSAVYLCASSPYEGVGTEAFFGQGTRLTVV.

This chain joins TRBV9 and TRBJ2-2, with D possibly TRBD2 on 5 matching bases. The germline CDR1 and CDR2 sequences are SGDLS and YYNGEE. The V and J ends lost 0 bases and 6 bases respectively, with 9 bases between them. There are 14 residues in the CDR3. Written as DNA, the CDR3 is TGTGCCAGCAGCGTAGGGAGGACTCCCGGGGAGCTGTTTTTT. Its translation: CASSVGRTPGELFF. Drawing the rest from reference TRBV9 and TRBJ2-2, the complete variable domain is DSGVTQTPKHLITATGQRVTLRCSPRSGDLSVYWYQQSLDQGLQFLIQYYNGEERAKGNILERFSAQQFPDLHSELNLSSLELGDSALYFCASSVGRTPGELFFGEGSRLTVL.

This clone was picked up one time. V and J are TRBV12-5 and TRBJ1-5, with a possible D match to TRBD1 (5 bases). This CDR3 region has 14 residues. Germline CDR1 reads LGHNT; CDR2 reads FRNRAP. With 7 bases removed from V and 7 bases from J, the gap between germline ends came to 17 bases. CDR3 amino acids: CASAHSGGDQPQHF. The CDR3 DNA reads as TGTGCTAGTGCCCACTCGGGGGGAGACCAGCCCCAGCATTTT.

The DNA for the CDR3 is TGCAGTGCTAGTTTCAGGGCGGAGACCCAGTACTTC. It yields the protein CSASFRAETQYF. This chain connects TRBV20-1 to TRBJ2-5; D may be TRBD1 (5 bases). This CDR3 spans 12 amino acids. The V and J ends lost 3 bases and 5 bases respectively, with 10 bases between them. Germline CDR1 reads DFQATT; CDR2 reads SNEGSKA (reference sequence).

This clone was observed once. The chain has TRBV7-9 and TRBJ1-4; D is unclear. The CDR3 loop spans 15 amino acids. The V end was cut by 5 bases, the J end by 8 bases, with 18 bases between. Germline V gene lookup returns CDR1 SEHNR and CDR2 FQNEAQ (reference sequence). The CDR3 is CASSHSDTQSEKLFF. DNA for the CDR3: TGTGCCAGCAGCCACTCCGACACGCAGAGCGAAAAACTGTTTTTT.

The chain recombines TRBV28 with TRBJ2-7, with 9 positions matching TRBD2. Germline V gives CDR1 MDHEN, CDR2 SYDVKM. V shed 3 bases and J 3 bases; nucleotides not matched to a gene: 6. The CDR3 consists of 15 residues. The CDR3 reads CASSFPLSGGYEQYF. The CDR3 DNA reads TGTGCCAGCAGTTTCCCCCTTAGCGGGGGCTACGAGCAGTACTTC. The variable domain in full, completed from reference TRBV28 and TRBJ2-7, reads DVKVTQSSRYLVKRTGEKVFLECVQDMDHENMFWYRQDPGLGLRLIYFSYDVKMKEKGDIPEGYSVSREKKERFSLILESASTNQTSMYLCASSFPLSGGYEQYFGPGTRLTVT.

The chain links TRBV7-9 to TRBJ2-3, with D tentatively TRBD1 (5 bases). Germline-derived CDR1 and CDR2 are SEHNR and FQNEAQ (reference sequence). CDR3 length: 16 amino acids. Trimming took off 1 base at V and 2 bases at J, with 13 bases between the two ends. The CDR3 reads CASSLVMGQVTDTQYF. The CDR3 DNA follows: TGTGCCAGCAGCTTAGTGATGGGGCAGGTCACAGATACGCAGTATTTT.

CDR3 sequence reads: CASGTGTSGPYEQYF. The CDR3 DNA sequence: TGTGCCAGCGGAACCGGGACTAGCGGTCCCTACGAGCAGTACTTC. This chain links TRBV6-5 with TRBJ2-7, with 11 bases identical to TRBD2. The germline V gene has CDR1 MNHEY and CDR2 SVGAGI. V lost 8 bases and J lost 2; bases outside the gene matches: 8. This CDR3 contains 15 residues.

The chain combines TRBV14 with TRBJ2-7, with D unresolved. Trimming left V 4 bases short and J 2 bases short, with 12 bases between. The V gene's germline CDR1 is SGHDN and CDR2 FVKESK. This CDR3 is 14 amino acids long. CDR3 region: CASSPLGSAYEQYF. Written as DNA, the CDR3 is TGTGCCAGCAGCCCCCTGGGCTCGGCCTACGAGCAGTACTTC.

In this sample, this clone turned up once. V is TRBV27 and J is TRBJ1-5; 8 nucleotides agree with TRBD1. This CDR3 region has 14 residues. Germline assignment: CDR1 MNHEY and CDR2 SMNVEV (reference sequence). V shed 6 bases and J 1 base; nucleotides not matched to a gene: 2. The CDR3 here is CASRQGGSNQPQHF. The CDR3 DNA follows: TGTGCCAGCAGACAGGGGGGGAGCAATCAGCCCCAGCATTTT.

This rearrangement joins TRBV9 to TRBJ1-6; TRBD1 is a possible D gene (5 bases). V was cut by 5 bases and J by 0 bases, with 9 bases left in between. The length of the CDR3 is 15 residues. The V gene's germline CDR1 is SGDLS and CDR2 YYNGEE. The CDR3 DNA reads as TGTGCCAGCAGAGGGGAAAGCTCCTATAATTCACCCCTCCACTTT. Translation gives CASRGESSYNSPLHF.

The J gene is TRBJ1-1, the V gene TRBV7-9, with D unclear. The CDR3 covers 14 residues. Germline CDR1 is SEHNR and CDR2 is FQNEAQ (reference sequence). V was pared by 1 base and J by 5 bases, with 11 bases between. DNA of the CDR3: TGTGCCAGCAGCTTAGAGTCGCGGAGTACTGAAGCTTTCTTT. As protein: CASSLESRSTEAFF.

The rearrangement uses TRBV21-1 and TRBJ1-6; TRBD1 is taken as the D call from the table, unchecked against the DNA. TRBV21-1 is deemed a pseudogene. The CDR3 extends over 16 amino acids. CDR3 in amino acids: CASRRDRGPDNSPLHF. DNA of the CDR3: TGTGCCAGCAGGCGGGACAGGGGACCGGATAATTCACCCCTCCACTTT.

The CDR3 bases are TGTGCCAGCAGGAGCTCGAACACCGGGGAGCTGTTTTTT. Protein: CASRSSNTGELFF. The J gene is TRBJ2-2, the V gene TRBV28, with no clear D. V was clipped by 6 bases and J by 0 bases, with 5 bases between them. There are 13 residues in the CDR3. The germline gives CDR1 MDHEN, CDR2 SYDVKM.

This rearrangement joins TRBV7-9 to TRBJ1-5, with D unresolved. This CDR3 is built from 13 residues. In germline, CDR1 is SEHNR, CDR2 FQNEAQ (reference sequence). The V and J ends lost 1 base and 4 bases respectively, with 5 bases between them. The CDR3, as DNA: TGTGCCAGCAGCTTAGAGGAGAATCAGCCCCAGCATTTT. Translated: CASSLEENQPQHF.

The chain uses TRBV21-1 and TRBJ1-2; TRBD1 is the table's D call and was not checked against the DNA. TRBV21-1 is flagged as a pseudogene. The CDR3 consists of 18 residues. CDR3 nucleotide sequence: TGTGCCAGCAGCAAAGGGCCTCGGGCAGGGCCCACTAACTATGGCTACACCTTC. It encodes CASSKGPRAGPTNYGYTF.

The chain employs TRBV23-1 and TRBJ1-5; D is unclear. TRBV23-1 is labeled an ORF, and its function is uncertain. The CDR3 length is 17 residues. V was pared by 2 bases and J by 0 bases, with 14 bases between. CDR3 DNA: TGCGCCAGCAGTCAAGCTCCCCGGAGCTTTAGCAATCAGCCCCAGCATTTT. It codes for CASSQAPRSFSNQPQHF.